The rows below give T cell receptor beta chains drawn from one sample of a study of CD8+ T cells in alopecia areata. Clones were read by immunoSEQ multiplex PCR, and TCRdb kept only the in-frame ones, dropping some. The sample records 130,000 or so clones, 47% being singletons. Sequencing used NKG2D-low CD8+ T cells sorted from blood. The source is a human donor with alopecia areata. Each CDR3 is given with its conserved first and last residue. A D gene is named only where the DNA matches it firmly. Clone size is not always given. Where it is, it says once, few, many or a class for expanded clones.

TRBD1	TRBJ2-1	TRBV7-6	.	CASSLDIGTANNEQFF	TGTGCCAGCAGCTTAGATATCGGGACAGCCAACAATGAGCAGTTCTTC
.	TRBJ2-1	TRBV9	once	CASSAGLEQFF	TGTGCCAGCAGCGCTGGACTAGAGCAGTTCTTC
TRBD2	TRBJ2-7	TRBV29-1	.	CSATGGSSYEQYF	TGCAGCGCCACCGGGGGGAGCTCCTACGAGCAGTACTTC
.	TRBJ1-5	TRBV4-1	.	CASSLNSNQPQHF	TGCGCCAGCAGCCTTAATAGCAATCAGCCCCAGCATTTT
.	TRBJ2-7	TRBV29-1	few	CSVVSGLQEQYF	TGCAGCGTTGTGTCGGGGCTTCAAGAGCAGTACTTC
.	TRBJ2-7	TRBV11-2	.	CASSLGQIAYEQYF	TGTGCCAGCAGCTTAGGACAGATCGCCTACGAGCAGTACTTC
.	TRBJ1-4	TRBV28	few	CASSSLNRITNEKLFF	TGTGCCAGCAGTTCTTTGAACAGGATAACTAATGAAAAACTGTTTTTT
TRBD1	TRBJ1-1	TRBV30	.	CAWSETGISEAFF	TGTGCCTGGAGTGAGACAGGGATCTCTGAAGCTTTCTTT
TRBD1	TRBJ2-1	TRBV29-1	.	CSALGDSTNEQFF	TGCAGCGCCTTAGGGGACAGCACCAATGAGCAGTTCTTC
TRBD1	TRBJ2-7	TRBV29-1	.	CSVVRDRESYEQYF	TGCAGCGTTGTGAGGGACAGGGAATCCTACGAGCAGTACTTC
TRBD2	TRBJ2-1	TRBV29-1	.	CSVEVRGGCSCDNEQFF	TGCAGCGTTGAGGTTCGGGGGGGCTGCTCTTGCGACAATGAGCAGTTCTTC
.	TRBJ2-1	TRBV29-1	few	CSVLDQRVEQFF	TGCAGCGTCCTCGACCAGCGGGTTGAGCAGTTCTTC
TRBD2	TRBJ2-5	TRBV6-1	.	CASSTSSGGSETQYF	TGTGCCAGCAGCACAAGTAGCGGGGGATCAGAGACCCAGTACTTC
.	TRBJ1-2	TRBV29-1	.	CSEWDGYGYTF	TGCAGCGAATGGGACGGCTATGGCTACACCTTC
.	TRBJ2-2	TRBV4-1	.	CASSQGTGELFF	TGCGCCAGCAGCCAGGGCACCGGGGAGCTGTTTTTT
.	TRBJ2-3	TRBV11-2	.	CASSLVRGPTDTQYF	TGTGCCAGCAGCTTAGTCCGGGGGCCCACAGATACGCAGTATTTT
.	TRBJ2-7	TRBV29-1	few	CSVNPGESGYEQYF	TGCAGCGTGAATCCAGGGGAGAGTGGCTACGAGCAGTACTTC
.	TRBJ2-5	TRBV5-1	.	CASEEGGRETQYF	TGCGCCAGCGAGGAAGGGGGTCGAGAGACCCAGTACTTC
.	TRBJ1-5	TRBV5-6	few	CASSLGGVGNQPQHF	TGTGCCAGCAGCTTGGGCGGAGTAGGGAATCAGCCCCAGCATTTT
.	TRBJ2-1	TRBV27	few	CASSITGAEQFF	TGTGCCAGCAGTATAACAGGTGCTGAGCAGTTCTTC
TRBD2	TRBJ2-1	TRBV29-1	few	CSVDGAGDAPRINEQFF	TGCAGCGTTGACGGGGCGGGGGACGCCCCGAGGATCAATGAGCAGTTCTTC
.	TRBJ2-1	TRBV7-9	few	CASNPLAPYNEQFF	TGTGCCAGCAACCCCCTAGCTCCCTACAATGAGCAGTTCTTC
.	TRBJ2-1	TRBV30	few	CALLVPYNEQFF	TGTGCCCTCCTGGTGCCCTACAATGAGCAGTTCTTC
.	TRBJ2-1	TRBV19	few	CASSSGEQFF	TGTGCCAGTAGTTCTGGGGAGCAGTTCTTC
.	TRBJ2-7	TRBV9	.	CASSPTMEGSEQYF	TGTGCCAGCAGCCCCACGATGGAGGGTTCCGAGCAGTACTTC
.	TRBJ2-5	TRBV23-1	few	CASSQGVRRGAAKLKEETQYF	TGCGCCAGCAGTCAAGGGGTCAGACGCGGCGCCGCCAAACTCAAGGAGGAGACCCAGTACTTC
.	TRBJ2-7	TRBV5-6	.	CASSLAYEGAQYF	TGTGCCAGCAGCTTGGCGTATGAGGGCGCGCAGTACTTC
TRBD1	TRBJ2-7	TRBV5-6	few	CASSWGTGGSEQYF	TGTGCCAGCAGCTGGGGGACAGGGGGCTCCGAGCAGTACTTC
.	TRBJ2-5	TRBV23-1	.	CARRWGDGETQYF	TGCGCCAGGCGGTGGGGGGATGGGGAGACCCAGTACTTC
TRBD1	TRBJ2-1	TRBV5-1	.	CASSLGDSSYNEQFF	TGCGCCAGCAGCTTGGGGGACAGCTCCTACAATGAGCAGTTCTTC
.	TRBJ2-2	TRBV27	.	CASRKPGDSGELFF	TGTGCCAGCAGGAAACCAGGGGATTCAGGGGAGCTGTTTTTT
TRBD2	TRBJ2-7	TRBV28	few	CASTIAGANYEQYF	TGTGCCAGCACCATAGCGGGCGCCAACTACGAGCAGTACTTC
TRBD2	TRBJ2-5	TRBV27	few	CASKIAGEGETQYF	TGTGCCAGCAAGATAGCGGGGGAAGGAGAGACCCAGTACTTC
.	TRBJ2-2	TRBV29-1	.	CSVEKEAGELFF	TGCAGCGTTGAGAAAGAAGCCGGGGAGCTGTTTTTT
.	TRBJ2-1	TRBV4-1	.	CASSQAPRRNEQFF	TGCGCCAGCAGCCAAGCACCCCGGCGCAATGAGCAGTTCTTC
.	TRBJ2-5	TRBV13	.	CASEERQQETQYF	TGTGCCAGCGAGGAACGGCAACAAGAGACCCAGTACTTC
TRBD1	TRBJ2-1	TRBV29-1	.	CSAVTSLGTGGKQFF	TGCAGCGCCGTAACCTCGCTGGGGACAGGGGGTAAGCAGTTCTTC
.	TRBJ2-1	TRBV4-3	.	CASSQDGAEPYNEQFF	TGCGCCAGCAGCCAAGATGGGGCGGAACCCTACAATGAGCAGTTCTTC
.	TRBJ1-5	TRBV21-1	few	CASSKSRDRGDQPQHF	TGTGCCAGCAGCAAGTCAAGGGACAGGGGGGATCAGCCCCAGCATTTT
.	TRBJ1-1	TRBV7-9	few	CASSLAAGGNTEAFF	TGTGCCAGCAGCTTAGCGGCGGGGGGGAACACTGAAGCTTTCTTT
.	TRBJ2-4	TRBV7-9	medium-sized	CASSFSEYIQYF	TGTGCCAGCAGCTTCTCAGAGTACATTCAGTACTTC
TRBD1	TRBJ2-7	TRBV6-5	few	CASRDRGYEQYF	TGTGCCAGCAGGGACAGGGGGTACGAGCAGTACTTC
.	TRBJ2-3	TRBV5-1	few	CASSLWAETSTDTQYF	TGCGCCAGCAGCTTGTGGGCAGAAACTAGCACAGATACGCAGTATTTT
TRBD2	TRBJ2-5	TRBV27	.	CASSSLAGGGETQYF	TGTGCCAGCAGTTCTCTAGCGGGAGGAGGGGAGACCCAGTACTTC
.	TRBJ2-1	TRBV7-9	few	CASNPGEQFF	TGTGCCAGCAACCCCGGTGAGCAGTTCTTC
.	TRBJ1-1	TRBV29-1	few	CSVVDTEAFF	TGCAGCGTGGTGGACACTGAAGCTTTCTTT